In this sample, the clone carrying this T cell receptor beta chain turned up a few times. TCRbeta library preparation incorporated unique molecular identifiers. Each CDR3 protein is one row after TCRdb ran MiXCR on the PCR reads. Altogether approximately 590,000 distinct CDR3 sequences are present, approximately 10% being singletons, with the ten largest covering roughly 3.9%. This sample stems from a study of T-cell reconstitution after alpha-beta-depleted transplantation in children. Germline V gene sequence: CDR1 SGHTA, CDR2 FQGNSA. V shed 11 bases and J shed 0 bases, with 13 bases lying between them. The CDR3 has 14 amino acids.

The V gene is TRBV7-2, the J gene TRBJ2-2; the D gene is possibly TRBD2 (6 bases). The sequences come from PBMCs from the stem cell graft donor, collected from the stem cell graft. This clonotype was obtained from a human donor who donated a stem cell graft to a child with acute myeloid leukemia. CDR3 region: CASGSGSNTGELFF. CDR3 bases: TGTGCCTCAGGGAGCGGGTCGAACACCGGGGAGCTGTTTTTT.